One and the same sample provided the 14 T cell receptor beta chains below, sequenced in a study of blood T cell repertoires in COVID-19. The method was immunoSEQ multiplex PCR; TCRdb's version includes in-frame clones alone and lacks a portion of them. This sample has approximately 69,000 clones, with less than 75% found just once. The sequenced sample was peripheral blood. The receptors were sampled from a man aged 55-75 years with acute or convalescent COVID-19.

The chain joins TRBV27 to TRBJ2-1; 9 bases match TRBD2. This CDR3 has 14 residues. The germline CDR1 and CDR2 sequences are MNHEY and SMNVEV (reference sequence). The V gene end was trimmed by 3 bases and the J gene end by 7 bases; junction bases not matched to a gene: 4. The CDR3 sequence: CASSLIAGVNEQFF. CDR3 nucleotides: TGTGCCAGCAGTTTGATAGCGGGAGTGAATGAGCAGTTCTTC.

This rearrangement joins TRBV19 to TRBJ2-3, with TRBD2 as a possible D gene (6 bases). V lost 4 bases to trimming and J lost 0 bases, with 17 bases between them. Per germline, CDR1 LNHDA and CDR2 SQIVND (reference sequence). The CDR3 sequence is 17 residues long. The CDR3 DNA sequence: TGTGCCAGTAGTACCCGACCGGGACTTTCTAGCACAGATACGCAGTATTTT. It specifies CASSTRPGLSSTDTQYF.

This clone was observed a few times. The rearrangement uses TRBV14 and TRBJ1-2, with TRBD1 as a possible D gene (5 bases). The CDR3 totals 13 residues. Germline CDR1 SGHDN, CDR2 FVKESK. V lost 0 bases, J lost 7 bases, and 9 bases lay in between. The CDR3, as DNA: TGTGCCAGCAGCCAAGACAGGGCCCGTGGCTACACCTTC. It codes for CASSQDRARGYTF.

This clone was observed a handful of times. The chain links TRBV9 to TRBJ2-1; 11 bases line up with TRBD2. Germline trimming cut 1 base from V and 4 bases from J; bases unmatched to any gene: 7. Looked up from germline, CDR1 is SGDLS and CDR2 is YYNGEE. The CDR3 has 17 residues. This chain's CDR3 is CASSVRLAGGEYNEQFF. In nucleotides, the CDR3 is TGTGCCAGCAGCGTACGCCTAGCGGGGGGTGAGTACAATGAGCAGTTCTTC.

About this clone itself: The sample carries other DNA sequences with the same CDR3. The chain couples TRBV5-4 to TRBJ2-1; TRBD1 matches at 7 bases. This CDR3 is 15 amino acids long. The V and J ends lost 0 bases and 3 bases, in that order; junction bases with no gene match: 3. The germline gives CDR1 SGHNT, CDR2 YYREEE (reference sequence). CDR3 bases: TGTGCCAGCAGCTTGGGCAGGGGGAACTACAATGAGCAGTTCTTC. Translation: CASSLGRGNYNEQFF.

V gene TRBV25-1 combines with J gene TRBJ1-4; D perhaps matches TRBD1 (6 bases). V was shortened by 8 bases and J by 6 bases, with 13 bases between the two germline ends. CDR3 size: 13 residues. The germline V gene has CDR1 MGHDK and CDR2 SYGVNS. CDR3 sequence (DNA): TGTGCCAGCCAGGGTTGGGGGCATGAAAAACTGTTTTTT. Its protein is CASQGWGHEKLFF.

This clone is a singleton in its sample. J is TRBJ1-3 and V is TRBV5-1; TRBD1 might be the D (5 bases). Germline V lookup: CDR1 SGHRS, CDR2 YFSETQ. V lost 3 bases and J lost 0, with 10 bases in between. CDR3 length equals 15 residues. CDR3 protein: CASSSQGISGNTIYF. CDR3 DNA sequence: TGCGCCAGCAGCTCCCAGGGAATCTCTGGAAACACCATATATTTT.

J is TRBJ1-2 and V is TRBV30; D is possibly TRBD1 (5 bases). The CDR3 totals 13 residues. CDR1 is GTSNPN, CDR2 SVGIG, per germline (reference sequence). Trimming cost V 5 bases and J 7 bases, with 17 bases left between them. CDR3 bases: TGTGCCTGGGTGGGGCAGACACCTTCTGGCTACACCTTC. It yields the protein CAWVGQTPSGYTF. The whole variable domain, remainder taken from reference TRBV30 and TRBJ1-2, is SQTIHQWPATLVQPVGSPLSLECTVEGTSNPNLYWYRQAAGRGLQLLFYSVGIGQISSEVPQNLSASRPQDRQFILSSKKLLLSDSGFYLCAWVGQTPSGYTFGSGTRLTVV.

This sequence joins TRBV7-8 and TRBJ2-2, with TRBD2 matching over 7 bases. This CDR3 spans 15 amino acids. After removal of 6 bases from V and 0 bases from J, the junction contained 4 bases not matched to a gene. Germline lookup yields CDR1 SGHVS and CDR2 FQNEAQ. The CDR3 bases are TGTGCCAGCAGTTCCGGGGGGTCGAACACCGGGGAGCTGTTTTTT. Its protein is CASSSGGSNTGELFF.

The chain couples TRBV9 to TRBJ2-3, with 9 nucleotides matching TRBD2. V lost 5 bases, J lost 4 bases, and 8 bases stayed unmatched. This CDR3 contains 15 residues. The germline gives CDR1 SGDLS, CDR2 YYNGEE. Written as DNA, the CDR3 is TGTGCCAGCAGTGAGGCGGGGGGGCGATCAGATACGCAGTATTTT. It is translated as CASSEAGGRSDTQYF.

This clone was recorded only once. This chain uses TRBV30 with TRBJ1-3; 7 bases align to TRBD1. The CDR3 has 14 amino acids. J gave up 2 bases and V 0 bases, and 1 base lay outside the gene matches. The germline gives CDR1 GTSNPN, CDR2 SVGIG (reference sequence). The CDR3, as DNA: TGTGCCTGGAGTGTAGGGGGCGCTGGAAACACCATATATTTT. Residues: CAWSVGGAGNTIYF.

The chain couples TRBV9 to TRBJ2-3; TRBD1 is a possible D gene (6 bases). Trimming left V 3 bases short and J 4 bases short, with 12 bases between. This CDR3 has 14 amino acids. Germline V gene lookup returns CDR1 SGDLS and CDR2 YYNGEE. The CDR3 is CASSAPGGPDTQYF. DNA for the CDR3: TGTGCCAGCAGCGCCCCTGGGGGCCCAGATACGCAGTATTTT.

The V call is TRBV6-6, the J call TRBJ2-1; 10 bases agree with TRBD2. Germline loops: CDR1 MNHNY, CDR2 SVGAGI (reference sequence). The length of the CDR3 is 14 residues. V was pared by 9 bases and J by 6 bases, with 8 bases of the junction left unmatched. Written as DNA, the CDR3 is TGTGCCAGTGAGCGGGGGGGCCTAGGCAATGAGCAGTTCTTC. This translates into CASERGGLGNEQFF.

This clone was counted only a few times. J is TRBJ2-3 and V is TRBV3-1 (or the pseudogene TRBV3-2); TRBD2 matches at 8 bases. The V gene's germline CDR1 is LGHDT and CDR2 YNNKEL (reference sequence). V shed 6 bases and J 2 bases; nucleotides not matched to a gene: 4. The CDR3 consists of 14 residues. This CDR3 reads CASSHGGVTDTQYF. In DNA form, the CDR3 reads TGTGCCAGCAGTCACGGGGGGGTCACAGATACGCAGTATTTT.